The rows below give T cell receptor beta chains drawn from one sample of a study of CXCR3-negative and CXCR3-positive naive CD8 T cells. TCRdb re-analyzed the 5' RACE reads; it lists each CDR3 protein once, without DNA. The repertoire table contains some 66,000 distinct CDR3 sequences. Sequences were obtained from naive CXCR3- CD8+ T cells from blood. These receptors originate from a human donor in good health. Some clones in this sample may be carry-over from other donors' samples. Each CDR3 is given with its conserved first and last residue. Fields, in order: V gene, J gene, CDR3 protein.

V: TRBV9
J: TRBJ1-2
CDR3: CASSVAGQGLNYGYTF

V: TRBV10-3
J: TRBJ2-1
CDR3: CAISDMETEQFF

V: TRBV5-6
J: TRBJ2-7
CDR3: CASSIGQSEQYF

V: TRBV29-1
J: TRBJ2-7
CDR3: CSVELVPYEQYF

V: TRBV7-9
J: TRBJ2-7
CDR3: CASSLCAPSSYEQYF

V: TRBV28
J: TRBJ1-2
CDR3: CASTGTGQNYGYTF

V: TRBV6-5
J: TRBJ2-3
CDR3: CASSYGGFRTDTQYF

V: TRBV7-9
J: TRBJ1-1
CDR3: CASSSGMGMNTEAFF

V: TRBV7-9
J: TRBJ1-2
CDR3: CASSLEVWTYGYTF

V: TRBV7-9
J: TRBJ2-1
CDR3: CASSLLPGGSYNEQFF

V: TRBV7-2
J: TRBJ2-2
CDR3: CASSFEAGVTGELFF

V: TRBV7-3
J: TRBJ2-1
CDR3: CASSLPSGGYNEQFF

V: TRBV7-9
J: TRBJ1-1
CDR3: CASSAGGDTGAFF

V: TRBV9
J: TRBJ1-1
CDR3: CASSVGTGGTEAFF

V: TRBV5-6
J: TRBJ2-7
CDR3: CASSLKAGNYEQYF

V: TRBV6-5
J: TRBJ2-1
CDR3: CASSYSQLAGSDSNEQFF

V: TRBV29-1
J: TRBJ2-1
CDR3: CSVDGSDYNEQFF

V: TRBV20-1
J: TRBJ2-7
CDR3: CSAEDGPNYEQYF

V: TRBV10-3
J: TRBJ2-3
CDR3: CANLDDQGETDTQYF

V: TRBV10-3
J: TRBJ2-7
CDR3: CAISKQGSWVF

V: TRBV7-9
J: TRBJ2-5
CDR3: CASSLRDREETQYF

V: TRBV14
J: TRBJ2-1
CDR3: CASSQHSGQGAWNEQFF

V: TRBV12-3/TRBV12-4
J: TRBJ2-1
CDR3: CASSLTGTGNEQFF

V: TRBV29-1
J: TRBJ2-3
CDR3: CSVWTSTDTQYF

V: TRBV28
J: TRBJ2-3
CDR3: CASSLSGTGGVDTQYF

V: TRBV4-3
J: TRBJ1-1
CDR3: CASSWAGMNTEAFF

V: TRBV20-1
J: TRBJ2-7
CDR3: CSARDPRMFHEQYF

V: TRBV2
J: TRBJ2-3
CDR3: CASRASGGELGEDTQYF

V: TRBV5-1
J: TRBJ2-7
CDR3: CASSLALANQNPYEQYF

V: TRBV7-6
J: TRBJ1-1
CDR3: CASSARPTEAFF

V: TRBV15
J: TRBJ1-1
CDR3: CATSAVTGNTEAFF

V: TRBV7-9
J: TRBJ2-1
CDR3: CASSLPPPAGPQFF

V: TRBV27
J: TRBJ2-3
CDR3: CASSTTDTQYF

V: TRBV12-3/TRBV12-4
J: TRBJ2-7
CDR3: CASSFSRYEQYF

V: TRBV20-1
J: TRBJ1-1
CDR3: CSAGYSQGVDTEAFF

V: TRBV7-6
J: TRBJ2-7
CDR3: CASSLGGGAYEQYF

V: TRBV29-1
J: TRBJ2-1
CDR3: CSINQGASSYNEQFF

V: TRBV5-1
J: TRBJ2-7
CDR3: CASSRTSGTAYEQYF

V: TRBV4-1
J: TRBJ1-1
CDR3: CASSQPGQNTEAFF

V: TRBV4-3
J: TRBJ2-7
CDR3: CASSQTVSYEQYF

V: TRBV20-1
J: TRBJ2-7
CDR3: CSARVASGSFYEQYF